This T cell receptor (beta chain) was identified in a study of cytomegalovirus exposure and HLA in healthy donors. Study results and caveats: Specificity of a few CMV-associated chains for CMV antigens was verified in vitro. According to the study, some 160 TCR beta chains were cytomegalovirus-associated.

Generated by immunoSEQ multiplex PCR, the TCRdb table keeps only in-frame clones and is missing some. The profile shows 150,000 to 200,000 clones, 70% to 90% of them singletons. This clone is a singleton in its sample. Its specificity is unknown. A junction boundary mismatches the germline segment, possibly from a read error. The sample consisted of PBMCs. The receptor comes from a man aged 30 to 45 in good health and CMV-seropositive.

Here the CDR3 reads CASSLSEVF. The DNA for the CDR3 is TGTGCCAGCAGCTTATCGGAGGTCTTC. The J gene is TRBJ2-1, the V gene TRBV7-8; tentative D call: TRBD2 (5 bases). Germline V gene data show CDR1 as SGHVS and CDR2 as FQNEAQ. CDR3 length: 9 amino acids.